Given below is one T cell receptor (beta chain) in context. The sample comes from a study of blood T cells in healthy people across ages. Together with a sample-barcoded 5' primer, a J-beta primer mix was included in a second PCR lasting about 6 to 12 cycles. MiXCR, applied by TCRdb to the 5' RACE reads, yields one record per CDR3 protein. The sample comprises hundreds of thousands of distinct CDR3 sequences, around 42% of which are singletons, and about a fifth rests with the top ten. V lost 4 bases, J lost 4 bases, and 17 bases lay in between. The CDR3 is 15 residues long. Germline CDR1 and CDR2: SGDLS and YYNGEE.

Sequencing was performed on blood. The TCR comes from a man in his fifties or sixties in good health. V usage is TRBV9 and J usage is TRBJ2-5, with D possibly TRBD1 on 5 matching bases. In DNA form, the CDR3 reads TGTGCCAGCAGCCCCAGGGTGAGTCTTGGAGAGACCCAGTACTTC. The encoded protein is CASSPRVSLGETQYF.